These 26 T cell receptor beta chains share one sample of origin, sequenced in a study of shared clonotypes between healthy human individuals. Assay: immunoSEQ multiplex PCR; the TCRdb copy retains only in-frame clones and omits some. The profile shows some 1,900,000 clones, about 95% of them singletons. Naivety among CD8 cells was defined by CD45RO negativity and positive CCR7 selection, thereby excluding terminally differentiated effector memory CD45RA+ cells. Sequenced sample: naive CD8+ T cells sorted from blood. The source of these receptors is a man between 18 and 29 years old in good health.

The rearrangement uses TRBV4-1 and TRBJ2-5; 8 nucleotides match TRBD2. The CDR3 runs to 16 residues. Germline values: CDR1 MGHRA, CDR2 YSYEKL. Germline trimming cut 0 bases from V and 1 base from J; bases unmatched to any gene: 4. CDR3 bases: TGCGCCAGCAGCCAAGATGTAGCGGGACTCCAAGAGACCCAGTACTTC. This encodes CASSQDVAGLQETQYF.

This clone was found a few times. The sample carries other DNA sequences with the same CDR3. This chain joins TRBV4-1 and TRBJ2-7, with 7 bases fitting TRBD2. V dropped 1 base and J dropped 1; count of bases not matched to a gene: 1. The CDR3 is made up of 14 amino acids. Per the germline V gene, CDR1 is MGHRA and CDR2 is YSYEKL. The CDR3, as DNA: TGCGCCAGCAGCCAAGTGGGACTATCCTACGAGCAGTACTTC. This gives the protein CASSQVGLSYEQYF.

Note on this clone: The sample holds other DNA sequences that translate to the same CDR3. J is TRBJ1-1 and V is TRBV30; no reliable D call. V shed 5 bases and J shed 1 base, with 8 bases lying between them. There are 12 residues in the CDR3. Looked up from germline, CDR1 is GTSNPN and CDR2 is SVGIG (reference sequence). The CDR3 loop reads CAWGPSNTEAFF. The CDR3 nucleotides are TGTGCCTGGGGACCATCGAACACTGAAGCTTTCTTT.

This chain joins TRBV27 and TRBJ2-7, with D maybe TRBD2 (7 bases). The CDR3 contains 13 residues. V was shortened by 2 bases and J by 6 bases, with 11 bases between the two germline ends. CDR1 and CDR2 from the germline V gene are MNHEY and SMNVEV (reference sequence). Here the CDR3 DNA reads TGTGCCAGCAGTTTAAGGGGGGAGGGCGAGCAGTACTTC. Protein: CASSLRGEGEQYF.

This rearrangement joins TRBV7-8 to TRBJ1-6, with unresolved D. V lost 1 base and J lost 5, with 9 bases in between. The CDR3 sequence is 15 residues long. Germline CDR1 and CDR2: SGHVS and FQNEAQ. CDR3 nucleotide sequence: TGTGCCAGCAGCTTAGGAGTACAGAATAATTCACCCCTCCACTTT. Amino acid sequence: CASSLGVQNNSPLHF.

This clone showed up just once. The V gene is TRBV2, the J gene TRBJ2-7; maybe TRBD2 (5 bases). Germline V lookup: CDR1 SNHLY, CDR2 FYNNEI. This CDR3 is built from 13 residues. Between the trimmed V and J ends, which lost 2 bases and 6 bases, there was a span of 11 bases. This CDR3 is CASSERRASEQYF. The CDR3 DNA follows: TGTGCCAGCAGTGAACGGCGGGCTAGCGAGCAGTACTTC.

Concerning this clone itself: The sample has other DNA sequences that encode this CDR3 too. The rearrangement links TRBV5-4 to TRBJ2-2; D gene uncertain. Per germline, CDR1 SGHNT and CDR2 YYREEE (reference sequence). The CDR3 spans 12 residues. The germline V and J ends were trimmed by 2 bases and 6 bases, with 5 bases remaining between them. In DNA, the CDR3 is TGTGCCAGCAGCTTAGGCGCCGGGGAGCTGTTTTTT. Amino acid sequence: CASSLGAGELFF.

The chain employs TRBV13 and TRBJ2-7, with D perhaps TRBD2 (6 bases). Trimming stripped 4 bases from V and 0 bases from J, with 13 bases between. Germline V gives CDR1 PRHDT, CDR2 FYEKMQ (reference sequence). The CDR3 is made up of 15 amino acids. The CDR3 DNA follows: TGTGCCAGCAGCTCGTTAGCGGAGCACTCCTACGAGCAGTACTTC. Translating it yields CASSSLAEHSYEQYF. Full variable domain (missing parts from reference TRBV13 and TRBJ2-7): AAGVIQSPRHLIKEKRETATLKCYPIPRHDTVYWYQQGPGQDPQFLISFYEKMQSDKGSIPDRFSAQQFSDYHSELNMSSLELGDSALYFCASSSLAEHSYEQYFGPGTRLTVT.

The V and J genes are TRBV6-5 and TRBJ2-7; TRBD1 matches at 8 bases. The germline CDR1 and CDR2 sequences are MNHEY and SVGAGI. This CDR3 has 14 amino acids. J gave up 6 bases and V 4 bases, and 8 bases lay outside the gene matches. CDR3 bases: TGTGCCAGCAGTTTTACAGGGGGTTCAGGCGAGCAGTACTTC. Translating gives CASSFTGGSGEQYF.

The genes are TRBV14 and TRBJ2-3; D not certain. The CDR3 is made up of 14 amino acids. Trimming removed 4 bases at V and 1 base at J, with 9 bases between. Germline CDR1 reads SGHDN; CDR2 reads FVKESK. The CDR3 here is CASSPYSRTDTQYF. In DNA, the CDR3 is TGTGCCAGCAGCCCATACTCCCGCACAGATACGCAGTATTTT.

The chain links TRBV30 to TRBJ2-2, with D maybe TRBD1 (6 bases). The germline V gene encodes CDR1 GTSNPN and CDR2 SVGIG (reference sequence). The CDR3 spans 11 residues. The V gene lost 5 bases and the J gene lost 14 bases, with 15 bases spanning the gap. The CDR3 nucleotides read TGTGCCTGGGACGGAGGACAGCTCCTGTTTTTT. Translated: CAWDGGQLLFF.

A remark on this clone: Other DNA sequences in this specimen translate into the identical CDR3. The gene calls are TRBV6-5 and TRBJ2-7; 10 bases are shared with TRBD1. CDR1 and CDR2 from the germline V gene are MNHEY and SVGAGI. V lost 2 bases to trimming and J lost 4 bases; unmatched junction nucleotides: 2. The CDR3 is 14 amino acids. CDR3 coding DNA: TGTGCCAGCAGTTACGGGGACAGGGGATACGAGCAGTACTTC. Its protein product is CASSYGDRGYEQYF.

J is TRBJ2-1 and V is TRBV11-2; 13 bases are a match to TRBD2. CDR3 length equals 14 residues. Trimming removed 5 bases from V and 9 bases from J; junction bases left unmatched: 4. Germline CDR1 and CDR2: SGHAT and FQNNGV. CDR3 loop: CASSHTSGGGEQFF. The CDR3 DNA sequence: TGTGCCAGCAGCCATACTAGCGGGGGGGGTGAGCAGTTCTTC.

This chain joins TRBV7-9 and TRBJ2-7; D is perhaps TRBD1 (6 bases). Per germline, CDR1 SEHNR and CDR2 FQNEAQ (reference sequence). The CDR3 length is 13 residues. The V and J ends lost 5 bases and 2 bases respectively, with 10 bases between them. The CDR3 is CASSPDSPYEQYF. The CDR3 DNA sequence: TGTGCCAGCAGCCCGGACAGCCCCTACGAGCAGTACTTC.

The rearrangement uses TRBV6-1 and TRBJ2-7, with D perhaps matching TRBD1 or TRBD2 (5 bases each). The CDR3 covers 18 residues. V lost 4 bases, J lost 0 bases, and 22 bases lay in between. The germline V gene has CDR1 MNHNS and CDR2 SASEGT. The CDR3 loop reads CASSGKVVGVYSSYEQYF. The DNA for the CDR3 is TGTGCCAGCAGTGGCAAAGTTGTGGGGGTCTATAGCTCCTACGAGCAGTACTTC.

The gene calls are TRBV5-1 and TRBJ2-7, with a possible D match to TRBD1 (6 bases). Trimming stripped 0 bases from V and 3 bases from J, with 7 bases between. CDR3 size: 13 residues. CDR1 and CDR2 (germline): SGHRS, YFSETQ. The CDR3 sequence: CASSLDRVYEQYF. The CDR3 bases are TGCGCCAGCAGCTTGGACAGGGTCTACGAGCAGTACTTC.

About this clone: The same CDR3 can be traced to other DNA sequences in this sample. The rearrangement joins TRBV7-9 to TRBJ1-2; D is undetermined. V lost 1 base and J 7 bases, leaving 7 bases between the germline ends. This CDR3 contains 12 residues. CDR1 and CDR2 from the germline V gene are SEHNR and FQNEAQ (reference sequence). The DNA of the CDR3 is TGTGCCAGCAGCTTAGACGAGGGTGGCTACACCTTC. It encodes CASSLDEGGYTF.

This chain uses TRBV28 with TRBJ2-6; no reliable D call. Germline CDR1 is MDHEN and CDR2 is SYDVKM. The ends were cut back, 3 bases at V and 0 bases at J, with 6 bases in the middle. The CDR3 is 15 amino acids. As DNA, the CDR3 is TGTGCCAGCAGTTTTAATCCCTCTGGGGCCAACGTCCTGACTTTC. Amino acid sequence: CASSFNPSGANVLTF. Full variable domain (remainder filled in from reference TRBV28 and TRBJ2-6): DVKVTQSSRYLVKRTGEKVFLECVQDMDHENMFWYRQDPGLGLRLIYFSYDVKMKEKGDIPEGYSVSREKKERFSLILESASTNQTSMYLCASSFNPSGANVLTFGAGSRLTVL.

The chain uses TRBV7-9 and TRBJ2-1, with TRBD2 identical over 12 bases. The germline CDR1 and CDR2 sequences are SEHNR and FQNEAQ (reference sequence). Trimming cost V 8 bases and J 9 bases; bases outside gene matches: 5. The CDR3 contains 13 residues. CDR3 bases: TGTGCCAGCGAAGGGACTAGCGGGTTTGAGCAGTTCTTC. Translation gives CASEGTSGFEQFF.

The chain employs TRBV7-9 and TRBJ2-3; D uncertain. V was shortened by 4 bases and J by 8 bases, with 13 bases between the two germline ends. CDR3 length: 13 amino acids. Per germline, CDR1 SEHNR and CDR2 FQNEAQ (reference sequence). CDR3 DNA: TGTGCCAGCAGCTCCTCTGGGTCGGGTACGCAGTATTTT. Translating gives CASSSSGSGTQYF. Filled out from reference TRBV7-9 and TRBJ2-3, the complete variable domain reads DTGVSQNPRHKITKRGQNVTFRCDPISEHNRLYWYRQTLGQGPEFLTYFQNEAQLEKSRLLSDRFSAERPKGSFSTLEIQRTEQGDSAMYLCASSSSGSGTQYFGPGTRLTVL.

The V and J genes are TRBV6-1 and TRBJ1-2; 7 bases are a match to TRBD1. CDR3 length equals 16 residues. Germline V CDR1 and CDR2: MNHNS, SASEGT. J lost 8 bases, V lost 2 bases, and 14 bases had no gene match. CDR3 in DNA: TGTGCCAGCAGTGAATTCCGTGCAGGGGGAGGTGAAGGCTACACCTTC. This gives the protein CASSEFRAGGGEGYTF.

The V call is TRBV7-9, the J call TRBJ2-1; D is tentatively TRBD1 or TRBD2 (6 bases each). Per the germline V gene, CDR1 is SEHNR and CDR2 is FQNEAQ (reference sequence). CDR3 length: 15 amino acids. V lost 5 bases and J lost 4, with 15 bases in between. Here the CDR3 DNA reads TGTGCCAGCAGCCCTTCGTCGGGGGCATACAATGAGCAGTTCTTC. Translation: CASSPSSGAYNEQFF.

This clone has just a few counts. The genes are TRBV7-9 and TRBJ1-1; D is ambiguous. CDR1 SEHNR and CDR2 FQNEAQ come from the germline V gene (reference sequence). V dropped 0 bases and J dropped 1 base, with 9 bases sitting between them. The CDR3 loop spans 15 amino acids. CDR3 residues: CASSLAWAGNTEAFF. Written as DNA, the CDR3 is TGTGCCAGCAGCTTAGCTTGGGCCGGGAACACTGAAGCTTTCTTT.

The rearrangement links TRBV28 to TRBJ1-2; 7 bases line up with TRBD1. Trimming at V came to 4 bases and at J to 4 bases, leaving 3 bases not matched to a gene. CDR1 is MDHEN, CDR2 SYDVKM, per germline. This CDR3 region has 13 residues. The CDR3 DNA is TGTGCCAGCAGTTCTACAGGGGCCTATGGCTACACCTTC. Protein sequence: CASSSTGAYGYTF.

V gene TRBV28 combines with J gene TRBJ2-2; D is unclear. Trimming left V 7 bases short and J 2 bases short, with 11 bases between. The CDR3 sequence is 14 residues long. Germline CDR1 and CDR2: MDHEN and SYDVKM. The CDR3 reads CASNWVPNTGELFF. The CDR3 coding sequence is TGTGCCAGCAACTGGGTACCTAACACCGGGGAGCTGTTTTTT.

The rearrangement uses TRBV28 and TRBJ2-3; D not certain. CDR3 length: 16 residues. Looked up from germline, CDR1 is MDHEN and CDR2 is SYDVKM. The V end was cut by 5 bases, the J end by 5 bases, with 20 bases between. The CDR3, as DNA: TGTGCCAGCAGTCCCCGTGTCGTTCGGCAAGGAGATACGCAGTATTTT. This codes for CASSPRVVRQGDTQYF. The whole variable domain, remainder taken from reference TRBV28 and TRBJ2-3, is DVKVTQSSRYLVKRTGEKVFLECVQDMDHENMFWYRQDPGLGLRLIYFSYDVKMKEKGDIPEGYSVSREKKERFSLILESASTNQTSMYLCASSPRVVRQGDTQYFGPGTRLTVL.